The 2 T cell receptor beta chains given below trace back to one sample, sequenced in a study of early T cells in non-severe SARS-CoV-2 infection. TCRdb re-analysed the 5' RACE reads in MiXCR, keeping a single row per CDR3 protein. The data hold more than 20,000 distinct CDR3 sequences, with around 5.8% observed a single time. The material sequenced was whole blood, taken at baseline. The receptors were gathered from an adult who was a healthcare worker with PCR-confirmed SARS-CoV-2 infection or an uninfected control (not recorded which).

This clonotype occurred a few times. The chain is built from TRBV29-1 and TRBJ1-3; D is uncertain. V was pared by 7 bases and J by 3 bases, with 7 bases between. This CDR3 region has 11 residues. From germline, CDR1 is SQVTM and CDR2 ANQGSEA. The CDR3 here is CSGGDGNTIYF. The CDR3 DNA sequence: TGCAGCGGTGGGGATGGAAACACCATATATTTT.

The sample holds many counts of this clonotype. The chain carries TRBV21-1 and TRBJ1-5; TRBD1 is the table's D call, not checked against the DNA. TRBV21-1 is given as a pseudogene. CDR3 length equals 16 residues. DNA for the CDR3: TGTGCCAGCAGGTGGGGCAGGATGAGGAGCAATCAGCCCCAGCATTTT. Translated: CASRWGRMRSNQPQHF.